These 14 T cell receptor beta chains were sequenced from one sample in a study of blood T cell repertoires in COVID-19 (dated by TCRdb to the early 2020s). The library was built by means of the immunoSEQ multiplex PCR assay. Entries here come from immuneACCESS through TCRdb and include only in-frame sequences with V and J called. Some clones fail to appear in such tables; in the studies checked, an unresolved V gene covers under half of the shortfall, and the cause of the remainder is unknown. The sample profile shows tens of thousands of clones; approximately 81% of them were found once. The ten most abundant clones make up 13% to 15% of the sample. The specimen was peripheral blood. These receptor sequences come from a woman aged 70 to 79 with acute or convalescent COVID-19.

The CDR3 DNA is TGTGCCAGCAGCTTGCGGGGGGGGGACAATCAGCCCCAGCATTTT. Its protein is CASSLRGGDNQPQHF. This chain joins TRBV5-6 and TRBJ1-5; D might be TRBD1 (5 bases). V lost 1 base to trimming and J lost 3 bases, with 11 bases between them. This CDR3 spans 15 amino acids. Germline CDR1 SGHDT, CDR2 YYEEEE. Drawing the rest from reference TRBV5-6 and TRBJ1-5, the complete variable domain is DAGVTQSPTHLIKTRGQQVTLRCSPKSGHDTVSWYQQALGQGPQFIFQYYEEEERQRGNFPDRFSGHQFPNYSSELNVNALLLGDSALYLCASSLRGGDNQPQHFGDGTRLSIL.

The V and J genes are TRBV5-8 and TRBJ1-5; no clear D gene. V dropped 2 bases and J dropped 0 bases, with 9 bases sitting between them. The germline gives CDR1 SGHTS, CDR2 YDEGEE. CDR3 length equals 15 residues. CDR3 in amino acids: CASSFGSHSNQPQHF. The CDR3 DNA sequence: TGTGCCAGCAGCTTCGGGAGCCATAGCAATCAGCCCCAGCATTTT.

This clone was observed a few times. The V gene is TRBV6-5, the J gene TRBJ1-1; no definite D call. This CDR3 has 11 residues. V gave up 7 bases and J gave up 4 bases, with 7 bases separating them. Germline V gene data show CDR1 as MNHEY and CDR2 as SVGAGI. The chain's CDR3 is CASKRSTEAFF. DNA of the CDR3: TGTGCCAGCAAGCGCAGCACTGAAGCTTTCTTT.

The rearrangement uses TRBV5-4 and TRBJ1-2; a possible D gene is TRBD1 (6 bases). Trimming stripped 2 bases from V and 3 bases from J, with 8 bases between. This CDR3 is 13 amino acids long. Germline values: CDR1 SGHNT, CDR2 YYREEE (reference sequence). The CDR3 loop reads CASSLAGDYGYTF. In nucleotides, the CDR3 is TGTGCCAGCAGCTTAGCAGGGGACTATGGCTACACCTTC.

This chain connects TRBV10-3 to TRBJ1-2; 8 bases match TRBD1. Losses at the gene ends were 10 bases for V and 2 bases for J; bases not matched to a gene: 6. This CDR3 spans 13 amino acids. Germline V lookup: CDR1 ENHRY, CDR2 SYGVKD. This CDR3 is CATQRTGNYGYTF. The CDR3 region has the DNA TGTGCCACTCAACGGACAGGGAACTATGGCTACACCTTC.

This chain connects TRBV6-2 or TRBV6-3 to TRBJ2-3; TRBD2 agrees at 10 bases. This CDR3 comprises 17 residues. CDR1 is MNHEY and CDR2 is SVGEGT in the germline V gene. The J segment lost 6 bases and the V segment lost 2 bases, leaving 11 bases of the junction unmatched. The CDR3 protein is CASSYGGLAGEGDTQYF. The CDR3, as DNA: TGTGCCAGCAGTTACGGTGGGCTAGCGGGAGAGGGGGATACGCAGTATTTT.

There are a few counts of this clone. This chain links TRBV3-1 (or the pseudogene TRBV3-2) with TRBJ1-2; D remains unclear. The germline CDR1 and CDR2 sequences are LGHDT and YNNKEL (reference sequence). The V and J ends lost 0 bases and 4 bases respectively, with 3 bases between them. The CDR3 totals 12 residues. CDR3 region: CASSQDRYGYTF. The CDR3 coding sequence is TGTGCCAGCAGCCAAGACCGCTATGGCTACACCTTC.

The chain has TRBV4-3 and TRBJ2-1, with 11 bases identical to TRBD2. V lost 0 bases to trimming and J lost 10 bases; unmatched junction nucleotides: 8. From germline, CDR1 is LGHNA and CDR2 YSLEER. There are 16 residues in the CDR3. CDR3 protein: CASSQDYSGRAWEQFF. The CDR3 DNA reads TGCGCCAGCAGCCAAGATTATAGCGGGAGGGCCTGGGAGCAGTTCTTC.

This clone was detected once. The rearrangement links TRBV12-2 to TRBJ2-7; TRBD2 was called by the table and not checked on the DNA. TRBV12-2 is given as a pseudogene. This CDR3 has 21 residues. The CDR3 nucleotides are TGTGCAAGTCGCTTAGAGGGGTCCAGCGGGGGGTCCCGGCTTCCCTCCTACGAGCAGTACGTC. The encoded protein is CASRLEGSSGGSRLPSYEQYV.

This rearrangement joins TRBV11-2 to TRBJ2-5; the match to TRBD1 covers 7 bases. Germline CDR1 reads SGHAT; CDR2 reads FQNNGV. The junction had 2 bases not matched to a gene; V was cut back by 3 bases and J by 1 base. The CDR3 sequence is 14 residues long. This CDR3 reads CASSFDRVQETQYF. The CDR3 DNA sequence: TGTGCCAGCAGCTTTGACAGGGTCCAAGAGACCCAGTACTTC.

The chain joins TRBV30 to TRBJ2-2, with 7 nucleotides matching TRBD1. In germline, CDR1 is GTSNPN, CDR2 SVGIG (reference sequence). J lost 1 base, V lost 7 bases, and 6 bases had no gene match. The CDR3 has 14 residues. DNA of the CDR3: TGTGCCTACAAACAGGGGAGGAACACCGGGGAGCTGTTTTTT. Its translation: CAYKQGRNTGELFF. Full variable domain (outside the CDR3, taken from reference TRBV30 and TRBJ2-2): SQTIHQWPATLVQPVGSPLSLECTVEGTSNPNLYWYRQAAGRGLQLLFYSVGIGQISSEVPQNLSASRPQDRQFILSSKKLLLSDSGFYLCAYKQGRNTGELFFGEGSRLTVL.

The chain combines TRBV30 with TRBJ1-6, with D perhaps TRBD1 (6 bases). Germline assignment: CDR1 GTSNPN and CDR2 SVGIG (reference sequence). CDR3 length: 15 residues. Trimming took off 1 base at V and 6 bases at J, with 13 bases between the two ends. This CDR3 is CAWSAQGSSNSPLHF. The CDR3 DNA sequence: TGTGCCTGGAGTGCACAGGGAAGTAGTAATTCACCCCTCCACTTT.

CDR3 residues: CATGGASTNEKLFF. Written as DNA, the CDR3 is TGTGCCACCGGTGGGGCATCAACTAATGAAAAACTGTTTTTT. This chain joins TRBV15 and TRBJ1-4; D is possibly TRBD1 (5 bases). The CDR3 loop spans 14 amino acids. Trimming took off 8 bases at V and 0 bases at J, with 10 bases between the two ends. Per germline, CDR1 LNHNV and CDR2 YYDKDF (reference sequence).

The chain's CDR3 is CAISESGYGNYGYTF. The CDR3 DNA reads TGTGCCATCAGTGAGTCCGGGTATGGTAACTATGGCTACACCTTC. The chain joins TRBV10-3 to TRBJ1-2; D gene uncertain. The germline V and J ends were trimmed by 0 bases and 1 base, with 9 bases remaining between them. Germline V gene data show CDR1 as ENHRY and CDR2 as SYGVKD. The CDR3 is 15 amino acids.